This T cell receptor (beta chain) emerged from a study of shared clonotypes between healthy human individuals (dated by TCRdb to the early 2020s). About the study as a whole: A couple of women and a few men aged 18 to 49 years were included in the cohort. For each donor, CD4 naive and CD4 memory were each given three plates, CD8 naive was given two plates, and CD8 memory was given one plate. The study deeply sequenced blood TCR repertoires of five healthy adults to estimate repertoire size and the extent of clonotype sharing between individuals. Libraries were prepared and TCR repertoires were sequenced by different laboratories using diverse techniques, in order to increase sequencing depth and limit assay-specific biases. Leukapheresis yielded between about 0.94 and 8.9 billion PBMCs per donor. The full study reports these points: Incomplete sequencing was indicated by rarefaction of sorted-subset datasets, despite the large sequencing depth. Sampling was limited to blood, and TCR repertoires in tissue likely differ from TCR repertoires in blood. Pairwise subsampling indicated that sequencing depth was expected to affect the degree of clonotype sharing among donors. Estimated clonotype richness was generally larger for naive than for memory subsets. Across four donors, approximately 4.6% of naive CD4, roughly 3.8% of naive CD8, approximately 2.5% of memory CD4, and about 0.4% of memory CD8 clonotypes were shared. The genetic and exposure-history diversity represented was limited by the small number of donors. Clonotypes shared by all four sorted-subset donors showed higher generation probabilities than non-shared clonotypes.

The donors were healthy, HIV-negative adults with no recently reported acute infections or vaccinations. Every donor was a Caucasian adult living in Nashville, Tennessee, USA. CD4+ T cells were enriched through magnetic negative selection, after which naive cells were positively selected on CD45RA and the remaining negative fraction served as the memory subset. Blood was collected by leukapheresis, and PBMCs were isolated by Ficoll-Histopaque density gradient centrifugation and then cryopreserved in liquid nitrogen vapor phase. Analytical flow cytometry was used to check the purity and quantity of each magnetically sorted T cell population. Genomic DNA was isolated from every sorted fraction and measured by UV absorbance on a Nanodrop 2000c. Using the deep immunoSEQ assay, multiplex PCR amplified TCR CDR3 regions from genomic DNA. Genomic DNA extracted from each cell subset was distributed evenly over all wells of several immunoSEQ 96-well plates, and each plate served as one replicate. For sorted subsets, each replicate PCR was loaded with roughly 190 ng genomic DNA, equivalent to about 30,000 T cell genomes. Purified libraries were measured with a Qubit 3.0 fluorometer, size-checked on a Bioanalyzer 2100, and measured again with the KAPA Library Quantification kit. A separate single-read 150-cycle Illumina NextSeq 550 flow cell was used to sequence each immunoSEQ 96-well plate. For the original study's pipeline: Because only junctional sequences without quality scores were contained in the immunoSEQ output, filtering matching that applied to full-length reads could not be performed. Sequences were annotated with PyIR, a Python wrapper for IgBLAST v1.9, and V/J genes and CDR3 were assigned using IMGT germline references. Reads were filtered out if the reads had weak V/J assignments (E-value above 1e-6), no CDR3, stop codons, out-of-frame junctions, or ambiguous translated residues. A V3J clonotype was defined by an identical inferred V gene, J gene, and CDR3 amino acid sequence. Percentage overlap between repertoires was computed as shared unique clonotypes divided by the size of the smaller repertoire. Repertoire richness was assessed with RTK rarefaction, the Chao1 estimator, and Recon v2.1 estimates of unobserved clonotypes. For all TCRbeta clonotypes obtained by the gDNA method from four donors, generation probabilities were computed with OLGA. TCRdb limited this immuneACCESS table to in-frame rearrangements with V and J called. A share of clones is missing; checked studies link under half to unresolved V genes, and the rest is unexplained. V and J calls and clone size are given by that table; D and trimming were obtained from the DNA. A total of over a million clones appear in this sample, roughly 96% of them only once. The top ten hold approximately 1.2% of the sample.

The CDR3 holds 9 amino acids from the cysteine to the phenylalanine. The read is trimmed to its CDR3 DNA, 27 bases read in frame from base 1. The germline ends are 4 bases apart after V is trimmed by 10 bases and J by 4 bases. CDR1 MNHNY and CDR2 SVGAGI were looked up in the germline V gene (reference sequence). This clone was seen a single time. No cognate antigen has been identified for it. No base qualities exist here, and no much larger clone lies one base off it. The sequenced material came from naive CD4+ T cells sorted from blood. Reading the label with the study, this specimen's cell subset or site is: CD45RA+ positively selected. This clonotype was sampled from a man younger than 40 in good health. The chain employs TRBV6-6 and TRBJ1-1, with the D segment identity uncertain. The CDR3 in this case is CATGTEAFF. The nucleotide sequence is TGTGCCACCGGCACTGAAGCTTTCTTT.